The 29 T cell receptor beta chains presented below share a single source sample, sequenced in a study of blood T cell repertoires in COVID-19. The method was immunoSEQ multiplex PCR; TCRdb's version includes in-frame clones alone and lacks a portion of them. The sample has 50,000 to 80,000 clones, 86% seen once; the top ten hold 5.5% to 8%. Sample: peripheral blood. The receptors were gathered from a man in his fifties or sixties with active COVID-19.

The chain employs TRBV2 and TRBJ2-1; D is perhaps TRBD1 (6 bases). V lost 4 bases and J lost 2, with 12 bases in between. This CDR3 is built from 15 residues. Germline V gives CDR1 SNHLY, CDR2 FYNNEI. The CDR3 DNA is TGTGCCAGCAGTGCCCAGGGGCTCACCTACAATGAGCAGTTCTTC. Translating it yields CASSAQGLTYNEQFF.

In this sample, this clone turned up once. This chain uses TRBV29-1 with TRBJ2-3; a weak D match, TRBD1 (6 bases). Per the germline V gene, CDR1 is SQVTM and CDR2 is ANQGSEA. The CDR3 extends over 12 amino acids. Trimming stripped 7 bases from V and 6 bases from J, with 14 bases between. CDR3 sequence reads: CSGDQGSDTQYF. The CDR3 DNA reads TGCAGCGGAGACCAGGGGTCGGATACGCAGTATTTT.

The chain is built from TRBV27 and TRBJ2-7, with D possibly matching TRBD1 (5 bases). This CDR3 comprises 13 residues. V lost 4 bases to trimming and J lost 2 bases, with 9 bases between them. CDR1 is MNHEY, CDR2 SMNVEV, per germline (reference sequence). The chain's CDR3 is CASSSTVTYEQYF. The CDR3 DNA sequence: TGTGCCAGCAGTTCGACAGTAACCTACGAGCAGTACTTC.

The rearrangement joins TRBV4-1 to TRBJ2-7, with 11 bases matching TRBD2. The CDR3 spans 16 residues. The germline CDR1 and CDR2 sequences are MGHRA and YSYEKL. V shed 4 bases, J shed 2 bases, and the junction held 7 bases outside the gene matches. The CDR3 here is CASSPDFSGRAYEQYV. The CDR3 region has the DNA TGCGCCAGCAGCCCGGACTTTAGCGGGAGGGCCTACGAGCAGTACGTC.

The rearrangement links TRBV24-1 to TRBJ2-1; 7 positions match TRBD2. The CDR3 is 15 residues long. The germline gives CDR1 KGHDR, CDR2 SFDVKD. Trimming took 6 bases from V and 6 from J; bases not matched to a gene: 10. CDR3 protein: CATSPTEGLVNEQFF. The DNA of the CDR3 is TGTGCCACCAGTCCGACAGAAGGACTAGTCAATGAGCAGTTCTTC.

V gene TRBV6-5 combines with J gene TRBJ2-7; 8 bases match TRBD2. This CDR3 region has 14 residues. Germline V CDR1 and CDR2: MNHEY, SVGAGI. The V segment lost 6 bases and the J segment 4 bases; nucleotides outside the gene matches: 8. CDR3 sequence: CASRDPGGVYEQYF. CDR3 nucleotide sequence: TGTGCCAGCAGGGACCCGGGGGGGGTATACGAGCAGTACTTC.

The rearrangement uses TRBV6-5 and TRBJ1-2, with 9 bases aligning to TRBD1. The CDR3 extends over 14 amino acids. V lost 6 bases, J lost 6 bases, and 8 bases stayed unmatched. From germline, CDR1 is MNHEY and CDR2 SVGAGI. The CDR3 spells CASRRIRDRDGYTF. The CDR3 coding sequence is TGTGCCAGCAGGAGAATCCGGGACAGGGATGGCTACACCTTC.

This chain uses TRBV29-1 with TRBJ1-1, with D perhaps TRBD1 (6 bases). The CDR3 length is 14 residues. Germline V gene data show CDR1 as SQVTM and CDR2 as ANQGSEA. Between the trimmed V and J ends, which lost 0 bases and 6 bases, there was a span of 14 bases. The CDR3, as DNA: TGCAGCGTTGAAGACAGAACAGGGACCGCTGAAGCTTTCTTT. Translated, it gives CSVEDRTGTAEAFF. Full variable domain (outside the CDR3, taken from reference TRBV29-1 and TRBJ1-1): SAVISQKPSRDICQRGTSLTIQCQVDSQVTMMFWYRQQPGQSLTLIATANQGSEATYESGFVIDKFPISRPNLTFSTLTVSNMSPEDSSIYLCSVEDRTGTAEAFFGQGTRLTVV.

CDR3 amino acids: CASSLVTGGVVEQFF. DNA for the CDR3: TGCGCCAGCAGCTTGGTCACGGGAGGCGTGGTTGAGCAGTTCTTC. This rearrangement joins TRBV5-1 to TRBJ2-1, with 7 bases that match TRBD2. Germline assignment: CDR1 SGHRS and CDR2 YFSETQ. This CDR3 is built from 15 residues. V lost 0 bases to trimming and J lost 9 bases; unmatched junction nucleotides: 9.

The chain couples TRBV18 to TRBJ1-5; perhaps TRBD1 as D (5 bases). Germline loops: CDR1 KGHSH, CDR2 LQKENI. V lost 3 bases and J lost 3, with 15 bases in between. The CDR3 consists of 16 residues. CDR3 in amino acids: CASSPVRQQYNQPQHF. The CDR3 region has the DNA TGTGCCAGCTCACCGGTTAGACAGCAGTACAATCAGCCCCAGCATTTT.

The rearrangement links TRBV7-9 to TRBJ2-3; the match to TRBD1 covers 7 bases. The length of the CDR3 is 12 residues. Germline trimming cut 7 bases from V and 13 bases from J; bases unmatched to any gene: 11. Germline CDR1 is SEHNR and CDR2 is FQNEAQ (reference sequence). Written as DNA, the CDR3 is TGTGCCAGCACCCTCCGACAGGGCCGGGAGTATTTT. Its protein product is CASTLRQGREYF. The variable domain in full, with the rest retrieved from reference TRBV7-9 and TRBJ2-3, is DTGVSQNPRHKITKRGQNVTFRCDPISEHNRLYWYRQTLGQGPEFLTYFQNEAQLEKSRLLSDRFSAERPKGSFSTLEIQRTEQGDSAMYLCASTLRQGREYFGPGTRLTVL.

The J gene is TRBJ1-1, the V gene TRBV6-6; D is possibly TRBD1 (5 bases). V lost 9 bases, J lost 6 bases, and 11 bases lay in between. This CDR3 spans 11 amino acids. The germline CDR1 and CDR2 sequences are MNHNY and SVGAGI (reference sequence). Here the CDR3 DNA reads TGTGCCAGTTCTCCGGGGGCTGAAGCTTTCTTT. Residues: CASSPGAEAFF.

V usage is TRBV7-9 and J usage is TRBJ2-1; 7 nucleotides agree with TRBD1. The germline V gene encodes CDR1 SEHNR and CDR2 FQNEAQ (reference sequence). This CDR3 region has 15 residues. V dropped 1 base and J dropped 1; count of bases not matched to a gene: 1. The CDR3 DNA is TGTGCCAGCAGCTTAGGACAGGGATCCTACAATGAGCAGTTCTTC. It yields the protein CASSLGQGSYNEQFF.

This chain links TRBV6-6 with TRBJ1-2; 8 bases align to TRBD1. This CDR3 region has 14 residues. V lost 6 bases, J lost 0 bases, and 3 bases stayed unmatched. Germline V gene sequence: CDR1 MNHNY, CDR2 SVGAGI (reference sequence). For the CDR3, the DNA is TGTGCCAGCAGGAGGACAGGGACTAACTATGGCTACACCTTC. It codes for CASRRTGTNYGYTF.

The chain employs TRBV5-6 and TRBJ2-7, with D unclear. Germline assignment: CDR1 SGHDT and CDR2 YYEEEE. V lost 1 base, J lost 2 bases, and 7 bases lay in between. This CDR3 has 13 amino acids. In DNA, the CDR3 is TGTGCCAGCAGCTTGATACAGACCTACGAGCAGTACTTC. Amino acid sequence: CASSLIQTYEQYF. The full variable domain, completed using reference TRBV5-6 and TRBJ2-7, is DAGVTQSPTHLIKTRGQQVTLRCSPKSGHDTVSWYQQALGQGPQFIFQYYEEEERQRGNFPDRFSGHQFPNYSSELNVNALLLGDSALYLCASSLIQTYEQYFGPGTRLTVT.

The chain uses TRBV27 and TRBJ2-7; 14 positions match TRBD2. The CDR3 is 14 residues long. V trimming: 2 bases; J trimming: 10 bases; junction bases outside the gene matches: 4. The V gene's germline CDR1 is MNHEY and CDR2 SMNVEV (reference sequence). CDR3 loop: CASSLGTSGGLQYF. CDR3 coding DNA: TGTGCCAGCAGTTTAGGGACTAGCGGGGGTTTACAGTACTTC.

CDR3 sequence (DNA): TGTGCCAGTAGTACGGGACACTCGAACACTGAAGCTTTCTTT. Translating it yields CASSTGHSNTEAFF. The rearrangement uses TRBV19 and TRBJ1-1, with a possible D match to TRBD1 (6 bases). CDR1 LNHDA and CDR2 SQIVND come from the germline V gene (reference sequence). The CDR3 loop spans 14 amino acids. V was clipped by 4 bases and J by 1 base, with 10 bases between them. The variable domain in full, completed from reference TRBV19 and TRBJ1-1, reads DGGITQSPKYLFRKEGQNVTLSCEQNLNHDAMYWYRQDPGQGLRLIYYSQIVNDFQKGDIAEGYSVSREKKESFPLTVTSAQKNPTAFYLCASSTGHSNTEAFFGQGTRLTVV.

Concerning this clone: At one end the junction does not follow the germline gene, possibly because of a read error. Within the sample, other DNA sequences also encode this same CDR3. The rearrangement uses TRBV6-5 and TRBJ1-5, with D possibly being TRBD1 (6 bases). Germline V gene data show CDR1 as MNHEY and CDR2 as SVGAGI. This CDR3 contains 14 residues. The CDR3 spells CASREYTGNQPQHF. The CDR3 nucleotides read TGTGCTAGCAGAGAGTACACAGGGAACCAGCCCCAGCATTTT.

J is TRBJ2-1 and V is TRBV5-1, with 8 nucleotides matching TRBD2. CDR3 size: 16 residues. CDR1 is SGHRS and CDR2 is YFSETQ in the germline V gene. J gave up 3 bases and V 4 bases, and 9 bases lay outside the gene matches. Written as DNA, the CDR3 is TGCGCCAGCAGCCCGGGACTAGGGGGGATCTACAATGAGCAGTTCTTC. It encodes CASSPGLGGIYNEQFF. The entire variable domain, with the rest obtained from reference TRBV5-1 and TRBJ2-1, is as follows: KAGVTQTPRYLIKTRGQQVTLSCSPISGHRSVSWYQQTPGQGLQFLFEYFSETQRNKGNFPGRFSGRQFSNSRSEMNVSTLELGDSALYLCASSPGLGGIYNEQFFGPGTRLTVL.

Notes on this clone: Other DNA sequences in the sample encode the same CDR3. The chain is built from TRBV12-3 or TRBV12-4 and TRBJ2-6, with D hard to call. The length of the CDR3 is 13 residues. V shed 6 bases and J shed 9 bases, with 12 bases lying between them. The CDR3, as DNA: TGTGCCAGCAGGAAGAACCGGGTCAACGTCCTGACTTTC. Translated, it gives CASRKNRVNVLTF.

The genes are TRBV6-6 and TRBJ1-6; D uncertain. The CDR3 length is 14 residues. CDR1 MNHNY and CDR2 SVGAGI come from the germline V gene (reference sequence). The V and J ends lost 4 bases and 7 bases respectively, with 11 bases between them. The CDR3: CASSLVRKNSPLHF. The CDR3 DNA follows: TGTGCCAGCAGTTTGGTCAGGAAAAATTCACCCCTCCACTTT.

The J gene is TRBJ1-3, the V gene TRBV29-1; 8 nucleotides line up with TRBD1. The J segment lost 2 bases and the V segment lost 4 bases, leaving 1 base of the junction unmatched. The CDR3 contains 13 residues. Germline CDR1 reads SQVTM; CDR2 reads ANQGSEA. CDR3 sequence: CSVGTGTGNTIYF. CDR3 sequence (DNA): TGCAGCGTTGGGACAGGGACTGGAAACACCATATATTTT.

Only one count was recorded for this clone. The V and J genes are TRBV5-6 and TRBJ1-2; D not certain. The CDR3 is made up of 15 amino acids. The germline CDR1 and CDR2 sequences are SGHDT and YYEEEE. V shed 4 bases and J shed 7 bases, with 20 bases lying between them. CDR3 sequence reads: CASSIDGFPAGGYTF. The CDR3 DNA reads TGTGCCAGCAGCATAGACGGATTCCCCGCGGGTGGCTACACCTTC.

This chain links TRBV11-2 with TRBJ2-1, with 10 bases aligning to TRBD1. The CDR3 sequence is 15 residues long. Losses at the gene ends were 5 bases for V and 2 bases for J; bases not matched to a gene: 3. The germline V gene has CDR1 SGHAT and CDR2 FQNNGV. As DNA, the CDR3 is TGTGCCAGCAGCCTAGGACAGGGGGCCTACAATGAGCAGTTCTTC. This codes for CASSLGQGAYNEQFF.

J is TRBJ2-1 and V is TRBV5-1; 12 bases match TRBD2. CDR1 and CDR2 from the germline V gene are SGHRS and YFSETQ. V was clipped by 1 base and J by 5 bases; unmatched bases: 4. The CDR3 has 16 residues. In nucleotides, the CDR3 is TGCGCCAGCAGCTTGTCCCTAGCGGGAGGGAACAATGAGCAGTTCTTC. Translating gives CASSLSLAGGNNEQFF.

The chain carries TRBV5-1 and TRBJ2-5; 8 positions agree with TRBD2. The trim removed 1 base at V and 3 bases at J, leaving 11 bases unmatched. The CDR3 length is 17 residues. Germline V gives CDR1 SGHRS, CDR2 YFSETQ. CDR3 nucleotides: TGCGCCAGCAGCTTGCCTTGGGGTAGCGGGGCAGAAGAGACCCAGTACTTC. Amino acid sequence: CASSLPWGSGAEETQYF.

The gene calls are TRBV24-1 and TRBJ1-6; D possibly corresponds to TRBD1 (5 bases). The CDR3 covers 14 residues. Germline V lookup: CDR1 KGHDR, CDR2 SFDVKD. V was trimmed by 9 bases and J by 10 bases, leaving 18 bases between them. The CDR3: CATQQAGVGSPLHF. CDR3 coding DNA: TGTGCCACCCAGCAAGCGGGGGTAGGGTCACCCCTCCACTTT.

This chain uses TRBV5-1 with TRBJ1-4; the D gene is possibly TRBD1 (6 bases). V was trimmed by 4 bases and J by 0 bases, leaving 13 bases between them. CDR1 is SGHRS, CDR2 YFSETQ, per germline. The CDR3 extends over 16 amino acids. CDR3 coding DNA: TGCGCCAGCAGCGAGGGGACACTTGCAACTAATGAAAAACTGTTTTTT. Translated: CASSEGTLATNEKLFF.

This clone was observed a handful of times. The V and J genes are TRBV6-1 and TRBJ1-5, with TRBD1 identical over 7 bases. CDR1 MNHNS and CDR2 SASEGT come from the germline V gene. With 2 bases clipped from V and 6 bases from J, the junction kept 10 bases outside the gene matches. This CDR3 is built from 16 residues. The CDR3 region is CASSEFLGTVAQPQHF. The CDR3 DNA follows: TGTGCCAGCAGTGAATTTTTGGGGACAGTTGCTCAGCCCCAGCATTTT.